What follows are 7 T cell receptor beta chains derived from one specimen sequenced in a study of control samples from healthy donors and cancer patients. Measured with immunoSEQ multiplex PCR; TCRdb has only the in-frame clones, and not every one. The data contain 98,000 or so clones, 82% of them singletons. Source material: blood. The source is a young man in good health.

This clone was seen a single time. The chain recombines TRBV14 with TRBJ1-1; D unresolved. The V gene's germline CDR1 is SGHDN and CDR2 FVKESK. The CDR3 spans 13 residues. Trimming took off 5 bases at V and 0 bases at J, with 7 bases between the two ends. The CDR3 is CASSYYMNTEAFF. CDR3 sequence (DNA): TGTGCCAGCAGCTACTACATGAACACTGAAGCTTTCTTT.

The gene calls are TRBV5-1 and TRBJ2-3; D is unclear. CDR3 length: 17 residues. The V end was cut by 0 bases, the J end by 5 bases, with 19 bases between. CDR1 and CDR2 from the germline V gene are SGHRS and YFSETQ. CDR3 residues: CASSLGGQALPIDTQYF. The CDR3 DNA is TGCGCCAGCAGCTTGGGGGGTCAGGCCCTCCCAATAGATACGCAGTATTTT.

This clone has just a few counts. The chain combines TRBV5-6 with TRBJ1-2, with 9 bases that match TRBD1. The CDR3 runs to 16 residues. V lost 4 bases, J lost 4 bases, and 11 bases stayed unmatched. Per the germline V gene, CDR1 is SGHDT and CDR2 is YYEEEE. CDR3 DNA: TGTGCCAGCAGCCGGGACAGGGAGGAAGGCGGCTATGGCTACACCTTC. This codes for CASSRDREEGGYGYTF.

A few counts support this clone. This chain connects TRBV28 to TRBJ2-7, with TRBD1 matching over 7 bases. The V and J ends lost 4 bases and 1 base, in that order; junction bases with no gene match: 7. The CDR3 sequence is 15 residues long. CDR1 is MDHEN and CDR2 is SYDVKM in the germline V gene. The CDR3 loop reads CASSSHAGGSYEQYF. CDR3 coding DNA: TGTGCCAGCAGTTCCCATGCAGGGGGTTCCTACGAGCAGTACTTC. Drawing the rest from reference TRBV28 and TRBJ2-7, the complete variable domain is DVKVTQSSRYLVKRTGEKVFLECVQDMDHENMFWYRQDPGLGLRLIYFSYDVKMKEKGDIPEGYSVSREKKERFSLILESASTNQTSMYLCASSSHAGGSYEQYFGPGTRLTVT.

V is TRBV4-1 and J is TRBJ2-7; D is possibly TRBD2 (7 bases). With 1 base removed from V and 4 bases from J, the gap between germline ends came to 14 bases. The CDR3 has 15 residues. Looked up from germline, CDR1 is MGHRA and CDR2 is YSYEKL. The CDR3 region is CASSQGGGGIYEQYF. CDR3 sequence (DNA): TGCGCCAGCAGCCAAGGGGGAGGGGGAATTTACGAGCAGTACTTC.

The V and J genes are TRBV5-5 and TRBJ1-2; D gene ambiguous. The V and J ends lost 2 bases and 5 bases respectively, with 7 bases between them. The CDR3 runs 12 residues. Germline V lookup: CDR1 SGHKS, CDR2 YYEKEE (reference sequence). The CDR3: CASSLGGYGYTF. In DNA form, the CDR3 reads TGTGCCAGCAGCTTAGGCGGTTATGGCTACACCTTC.

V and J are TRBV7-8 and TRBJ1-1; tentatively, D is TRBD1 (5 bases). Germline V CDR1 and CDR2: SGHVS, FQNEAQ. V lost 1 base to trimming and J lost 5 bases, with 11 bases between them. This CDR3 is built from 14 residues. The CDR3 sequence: CASSLGGRGTEAFF. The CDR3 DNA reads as TGTGCCAGCAGCTTAGGGGGGAGGGGAACTGAAGCTTTCTTT.